Shown below are 30 T cell receptor beta chains from a single sample sequenced in a study of cytomegalovirus exposure and HLA in healthy donors. Amplification used 60 Vbeta primers and 13 Jbeta primers. Profiling relied on immunoSEQ multiplex PCR, and the TCRdb table lists in-frame clones only, not all of them. The repertoire holds about 78,000 clones, with approximately 80% as singletons. Sequencing was performed on PBMCs. These receptors all come from a woman aged 50 to 60 in good health and CMV-seropositive.

The chain uses TRBV5-1 and TRBJ2-1; TRBD1 agrees at 7 bases. Germline assignment: CDR1 SGHRS and CDR2 YFSETQ. V lost 0 bases, J lost 1 base, and 10 bases stayed unmatched. This CDR3 spans 18 amino acids. The CDR3 protein is CASSLASHQGVSYNEQFF. The CDR3 region has the DNA TGCGCCAGCAGCTTGGCATCTCATCAGGGGGTGTCCTACAATGAGCAGTTCTTC.

The J gene is TRBJ1-2, the V gene TRBV19, with a possible D match to TRBD1 (5 bases). This CDR3 comprises 17 residues. Trimming left V 2 bases short and J 0 bases short, with 16 bases between. From germline, CDR1 is LNHDA and CDR2 SQIVND (reference sequence). CDR3 in DNA: TGTGCCAGTAGTATACGGACACTGAGAAATACTAACTATGGCTACACCTTC. Translating gives CASSIRTLRNTNYGYTF.

The chain carries TRBV11-1 and TRBJ2-7; weak D call: TRBD2 (6 bases). V lost 7 bases to trimming and J lost 0 bases, with 13 bases between them. The CDR3 sequence is 14 residues long. Germline CDR1 is SGHAT and CDR2 is FQDESV (reference sequence). CDR3 loop: CASTLAGLSYEQYF. The CDR3 nucleotides read TGTGCCAGCACCTTGGCGGGACTCTCCTACGAGCAGTACTTC.

The V call is TRBV19, the J call TRBJ2-1; D remains ambiguous. Germline V lookup: CDR1 LNHDA, CDR2 SQIVND (reference sequence). The CDR3 extends over 14 amino acids. Between the trimmed V and J ends, which lost 2 bases and 5 bases, there was a span of 10 bases. The CDR3 nucleotides read TGTGCCAGTAGTATAATACCTGAGGACAATGAGCAGTTCTTC. This encodes CASSIIPEDNEQFF.

V gene TRBV2 combines with J gene TRBJ1-2, with D hard to call. The V gene's germline CDR1 is SNHLY and CDR2 FYNNEI. The V end lost 7 bases, the J end lost 3 bases, and 18 bases lay between the germline ends. This CDR3 comprises 15 residues. The chain's CDR3 is CASILPGIPYYGYTF. As DNA, the CDR3 is TGTGCCAGCATTCTTCCAGGAATCCCCTACTATGGCTACACCTTC. The complete variable domain, with remaining parts taken from reference TRBV2 and TRBJ1-2, reads EPEVTQTPSHQVTQMGQEVILRCVPISNHLYFYWYRQILGQKVEFLVSFYNNEISEKSEIFDDQFSVERPDGSNFTLKIRSTKLEDSAMYFCASILPGIPYYGYTFGSGTRLTVV.

This chain uses TRBV6-5 with TRBJ2-7, with 10 bases matching TRBD2. Germline trimming cut 6 bases from V and 1 base from J; bases unmatched to any gene: 6. CDR1 and CDR2 (germline): MNHEY, SVGAGI. The CDR3 loop spans 15 amino acids. The CDR3 DNA reads as TGTGCCAGCAGCCCCTATAGCGGGGGGTCCTACGAGCAGTACGTC. Residues: CASSPYSGGSYEQYV.

This clone has more than one count but fewer than ten. The rearrangement joins TRBV5-5 to TRBJ2-3; the D gene is possibly TRBD2 (5 bases). Per the germline V gene, CDR1 is SGHKS and CDR2 is YYEKEE (reference sequence). The CDR3 spans 17 residues. The germline V and J ends were trimmed by 4 bases and 3 bases, with 21 bases remaining between them. The CDR3 sequence is CASSRGGRTFKTDTQYF. The CDR3 nucleotides read TGTGCCAGCAGCCGAGGTGGGCGGACTTTTAAAACAGATACGCAGTATTTT. Full variable domain (missing parts from reference TRBV5-5 and TRBJ2-3): DAGVTQSPTHLIKTRGQQVTLRCSPISGHKSVSWYQQVLGQGPQFIFQYYEKEERGRGNFPDRFSARQFPNYSSELNVNALLLGDSALYLCASSRGGRTFKTDTQYFGPGTRLTVL.

In this sample, this clone turned up a few times. The chain recombines TRBV6-4 with TRBJ1-5; D may be TRBD1 (5 bases). Per the germline V gene, CDR1 is MRHNA and CDR2 is SNTAGT. The V and J ends lost 3 bases and 7 bases respectively, with 13 bases between them. This CDR3 spans 14 amino acids. CDR3 nucleotides: TGTGCCAGCAGTGATAATCCGGAGGGGCAGCCCCAGCATTTT. Translated: CASSDNPEGQPQHF.

The chain links TRBV5-6 to TRBJ1-4; TRBD1 matches at 10 bases. V was pared by 2 bases and J by 0 bases, with 1 base of the junction left unmatched. This CDR3 has 16 residues. CDR1 and CDR2 (germline): SGHDT, YYEEEE. CDR3 DNA: TGTGCCAGCAGCTTCGGGACAGGGGCAACTAATGAAAAACTGTTTTTT. As protein: CASSFGTGATNEKLFF.

This clone was recorded a few times. V usage is TRBV25-1 and J usage is TRBJ1-6, with 7 bases that match TRBD1. Germline CDR1 reads MGHDK; CDR2 reads SYGVNS. This CDR3 is built from 16 residues. Trimming removed 6 bases from V and 10 bases from J; junction bases left unmatched: 15. The chain's CDR3 is CASSALYRGIDSPLHF. The CDR3 DNA follows: TGTGCCAGCAGCGCCCTTTACAGGGGAATAGACTCACCCCTCCACTTT.

The chain recombines TRBV23-1 with TRBJ2-5; the match to TRBD2 covers 8 bases. TRBV23-1 is an ORF, and what it does is uncertain. The CDR3 runs 12 residues. Trimming took 7 bases from V and 5 from J; bases not matched to a gene: 3. The DNA for the CDR3 is TGCGCCAGCACCGGGGGGGCGGAGACCCAGTACTTC. Translated: CASTGGAETQYF.

This clone was seen a single time. V usage is TRBV23-1 and J usage is TRBJ1-1; the D gene is possibly TRBD1 (5 bases). TRBV23-1 is identified as an open reading frame with a role that is uncertain. V was pared by 9 bases and J by 1 base, with 12 bases between. The CDR3 sequence is 13 residues long. The CDR3: CARPRGQNTEAFF. In DNA form, the CDR3 reads TGCGCCAGACCTAGGGGCCAGAACACTGAAGCTTTCTTT.

This chain uses TRBV27 with TRBJ2-1; 7 bases line up with TRBD1. The CDR3 has 17 residues. Germline V gene lookup returns CDR1 MNHEY and CDR2 SMNVEV (reference sequence). Trimming cost V 5 bases and J 8 bases; bases outside gene matches: 18. The CDR3 DNA is TGTGCCAGCAGTCTCCCGCTTCGACAGGGATCCCTCGATGAGCAGTTCTTC. This translates into CASSLPLRQGSLDEQFF.

The V call is TRBV13, the J call TRBJ1-4; D is perhaps TRBD1 (6 bases). The CDR3 is 15 amino acids. CDR1 and CDR2 from the germline V gene are PRHDT and FYEKMQ (reference sequence). Trimming shortened V by 4 bases and J by 8 bases, and 17 bases separated the two germline ends. Written as DNA, the CDR3 is TGTGCCAGCAGCTCGCCAGGGGCGGCCGGAGAAAAACTGTTTTTT. Translation: CASSSPGAAGEKLFF.

The J gene is TRBJ2-5, the V gene TRBV14; TRBD2 might be the D (5 bases). Germline loops: CDR1 SGHDN, CDR2 FVKESK. The V end lost 0 bases, the J end lost 5 bases, and 19 bases lay between the germline ends. This CDR3 is 17 amino acids long. This CDR3 reads CASSQDVSSTGWETQYF. The CDR3 DNA sequence: TGTGCCAGCAGCCAAGATGTGTCGTCTACGGGGTGGGAGACCCAGTACTTC.

This rearrangement joins TRBV7-7 to TRBJ2-7, with D unclear. The CDR3 runs 17 residues. Germline-derived CDR1 and CDR2 are SSHAT and FNYEAQ (reference sequence). The CDR3 nucleotides are TGTGCTAGCAGCTTTATAGGCTGGGCAAAAAGCTCCTACGAGCAGTACGTC. Amino acids: CASSFIGWAKSSYEQYV.

The chain employs TRBV7-3 and TRBJ1-1; perhaps TRBD1 as D (6 bases). V lost 0 bases to trimming and J lost 5 bases, with 10 bases between them. Germline V gives CDR1 SGHTA, CDR2 FQGTGA. There are 14 residues in the CDR3. The CDR3 loop is CASSLTGGRTEAFF. The CDR3 DNA sequence: TGTGCCAGCAGCTTAACAGGGGGACGGACTGAAGCTTTCTTT.

The chain links TRBV19 to TRBJ1-2; 8 nucleotides line up with TRBD1. Germline trimming cut 3 bases from V and 12 bases from J; bases unmatched to any gene: 6. CDR3 size: 12 residues. Germline CDR1 LNHDA, CDR2 SQIVND (reference sequence). The CDR3 loop reads CASSIVQGANTF. Here the CDR3 DNA reads TGTGCCAGTAGTATCGTGCAGGGGGCAAACACCTTC.

The rearrangement links TRBV6-1 to TRBJ2-2; possible D gene TRBD1, 6 bases. The germline V and J ends were trimmed by 4 bases and 0 bases, with 12 bases remaining between them. Germline CDR1 is MNHNS and CDR2 is SASEGT. There are 16 residues in the CDR3. CDR3 residues: CASSVSGHSNTGELFF. CDR3 coding DNA: TGTGCCAGCAGTGTCTCGGGACATTCGAACACCGGGGAGCTGTTTTTT.

The chain carries TRBV6-5 and TRBJ2-1; D is perhaps TRBD2 (6 bases). CDR1 MNHEY and CDR2 SVGAGI come from the germline V gene. V was cut by 6 bases and J by 9 bases, with 15 bases left in between. The CDR3 sequence is 13 residues long. The CDR3 nucleotides read TGTGCCAGCAGGGACTACCCAGACGGTGAGCAGTTCTTC. Protein product: CASRDYPDGEQFF.

The V and J genes are TRBV18 and TRBJ2-5, with 11 bases lining up with TRBD2. CDR3 length equals 16 residues. Germline lookup yields CDR1 KGHSH and CDR2 LQKENI. V was clipped by 5 bases and J by 2 bases; unmatched bases: 7. For the CDR3, the DNA is TGTGCCAGCTCATCTCTAGCGGGAGGACTGCAAGAGACCCAGTACTTC. It is translated as CASSSLAGGLQETQYF.

V is TRBV5-1 and J is TRBJ1-3; 7 nucleotides line up with TRBD1. Germline CDR1 reads SGHRS; CDR2 reads YFSETQ. This CDR3 region has 15 residues. V dropped 6 bases and J dropped 4; count of bases not matched to a gene: 10. The CDR3 sequence is CASKSGTVRGNTIYF. The CDR3 DNA is TGCGCCAGCAAATCTGGGACAGTCAGAGGAAACACCATATATTTT.

This chain uses TRBV2 with TRBJ1-1, with a weak D call TRBD1 (5 bases). V was cut by 4 bases and J by 6 bases, with 18 bases left in between. Germline V lookup: CDR1 SNHLY, CDR2 FYNNEI. This CDR3 contains 15 residues. The CDR3 spells CASSGRGGWHPEAFF. Written as DNA, the CDR3 is TGTGCCAGCAGTGGTCGGGGGGGATGGCACCCTGAAGCTTTCTTT.

Points on this clone: This is likely a read error, given that the CDR3 carries no conserved phenylalanine or tryptophan at its end. The chain couples TRBV5-1 to TRBJ2-7; D is perhaps TRBD1 (6 bases). The CDR3 sequence is 13 residues long. The V gene lost 0 bases and the J gene lost 3 bases, with 7 bases spanning the gap. CDR1 is SGHRS and CDR2 is YFSETQ in the germline V gene. This CDR3 reads CASSLVRGYEQYL. Here the CDR3 DNA reads TGCGCCAGCAGCTTGGTCAGGGGCTACGAGCAGTACCTC.

The CDR3 reads CASSHSFYEQYV. Written as DNA, the CDR3 is TGTGCCAGCAGTCACAGCTTCTACGAGCAGTACGTC. The J gene is TRBJ2-7, the V gene TRBV6-6; D is unresolved. Trimming removed 5 bases from V and 3 bases from J, with 8 bases in between. The germline V gene encodes CDR1 MNHNY and CDR2 SVGAGI (reference sequence). The CDR3 has 12 residues.

The V gene is TRBV6-1, the J gene TRBJ1-1, with 7 bases fitting TRBD1. There are 15 residues in the CDR3. Trimming cost V 3 bases and J 3 bases; bases outside gene matches: 7. Looked up from germline, CDR1 is MNHNS and CDR2 is SASEGT. The DNA for the CDR3 is TGTGCCAGCAGTGATCGACAGGGAGTTGACACTGAAGCTTTCTTT. Translation: CASSDRQGVDTEAFF.

This chain connects TRBV29-1 to TRBJ2-1; D is uncertain. CDR1 is SQVTM, CDR2 ANQGSEA, per germline. Trimming shortened V by 3 bases and J by 4 bases, and 7 bases separated the two germline ends. CDR3 length equals 12 residues. The CDR3 region has the DNA TGCAGCGTTGATCCCAATTACAATGAGCAGTTCTTC. As protein: CSVDPNYNEQFF.

The chain couples TRBV7-9 to TRBJ1-2; D call uncertain. V was clipped by 5 bases and J by 7 bases, with 11 bases between them. CDR3 length: 12 amino acids. The V gene's germline CDR1 is SEHNR and CDR2 FQNEAQ (reference sequence). DNA of the CDR3: TGTGCCAGCAGCCCCTCGGGTAGTGGCTACACCTTC. Translated: CASSPSGSGYTF.

V is TRBV30 and J is TRBJ1-1, with a tentative D call TRBD1 (5 bases). V dropped 5 bases and J dropped 4 bases, with 11 bases sitting between them. The CDR3 loop spans 12 amino acids. Per the germline V gene, CDR1 is GTSNPN and CDR2 is SVGIG (reference sequence). CDR3 residues: CAWLWGGTEAFF. Here the CDR3 DNA reads TGTGCCTGGCTCTGGGGGGGCACTGAAGCTTTCTTT.

This sequence joins TRBV6-1 and TRBJ2-1; 7 bases line up with TRBD1. Germline V lookup: CDR1 MNHNS, CDR2 SASEGT. V lost 7 bases, J lost 5 bases, and 11 bases stayed unmatched. CDR3 length: 15 residues. The CDR3 sequence is CASTLGQLFNNEQFF. CDR3 DNA: TGTGCCAGCACTCTGGGACAGCTCTTTAACAATGAGCAGTTCTTC.